Listed here are 6 T cell receptor beta chains from one sample, sequenced in a study of molecular identifiers for immune sequencing clone quantification. MiXCR, run by TCRdb on the PCR reads, gives a single entry per CDR3 protein. The sample has 100,000 or so distinct CDR3 sequences, around a fifth seen once. The sequencing input was naive CD8+ T cells from blood, with Jurkat cell RNA spiked in. Subset noted: FACS-sorted CD8+CD4-CCR7+CD45RA+ naive T cells. These receptors all come from a human donor in good health. Some libraries in this study had Jurkat cell RNA spiked in.

V and J are TRBV7-9 and TRBJ1-1; perhaps TRBD1 as D (6 bases). The germline CDR1 and CDR2 sequences are SEHNR and FQNEAQ (reference sequence). CDR3 length equals 15 residues. The V and J ends lost 5 bases and 3 bases respectively, with 16 bases between them. The CDR3 coding sequence is TGTGCCAGCAGCCCTTTTACAGGGCTGGACACTGAAGCTTTCTTT. This encodes CASSPFTGLDTEAFF.

In its sample, this clonotype was seen many times. The chain couples TRBV7-6 to TRBJ2-7; 10 bases fit TRBD2. The germline CDR1 and CDR2 sequences are SGHVS and FNYEAQ. The J segment lost 2 bases and the V segment lost 5 bases, leaving 6 bases of the junction unmatched. The CDR3 extends over 15 amino acids. In DNA, the CDR3 is TGTGCCAGCAGCCCGCGCCTAGCGGGAGCCTACGAGCAGTACTTC. Encoded protein: CASSPRLAGAYEQYF. The whole variable domain, filled in from reference TRBV7-6 and TRBJ2-7, reads GAGVSQSPRYKVTKRGQDVALRCDPISGHVSLYWYRQALGQGPEFLTYFNYEAQQDKSGLPNDRFSAERPEGSISTLTIQRTEQRDSAMYRCASSPRLAGAYEQYFGPGTRLTVT.

This clonotype was counted at least ten times. The chain uses TRBV27 and TRBJ2-7, with D tentatively TRBD1 (6 bases). The CDR3 contains 16 residues. Germline assignment: CDR1 MNHEY and CDR2 SMNVEV (reference sequence). V dropped 5 bases and J dropped 2 bases, with 19 bases sitting between them. In DNA form, the CDR3 reads TGTGCCAGCAGTGAACGGCAGGGGCTTAGGGCCTACGAGCAGTACTTC. Amino acids: CASSERQGLRAYEQYF.

Comment on this clonotype: A much larger clone differs from this one at a single base, so this may be a read error. This chain joins TRBV27 and TRBJ2-4; 8 positions match TRBD2. CDR1 is MNHEY and CDR2 is SMNVEV in the germline V gene (reference sequence). This CDR3 region has 15 residues. The CDR3 is CASSGSGGAKNIQNF. The CDR3 bases are TGTGCCAGCAGTGGGAGCGGGGGAGCCAAAAACATTCAGAACTTC.

The sample holds a few counts of this clonotype. A much larger clone differs from this one at a single base, so this may be a read error. This chain uses TRBV10-1 with TRBJ2-2; D remains ambiguous. CDR3 length equals 13 residues. Per germline, CDR1 WNHNN and CDR2 SYGVQD (reference sequence). V lost 6 bases to trimming and J lost 2 bases, with 7 bases between them. For the CDR3, the DNA is TGCGCCAGCAGAGAACTAAACACCGGGGAGCTGTTTTTT. Protein product: CASRELNTGELFF.

This clonotype has ten or more counts. The junction departs from germline at one end; a sequencing error may be responsible. This chain uses TRBV7-7 with TRBJ2-5; D is perhaps TRBD2 (6 bases). CDR1 SSHAT and CDR2 FNYEAQ come from the germline V gene (reference sequence). The CDR3 consists of 15 residues. The CDR3 here is CASSLVGGTQETQYF. The CDR3 region has the DNA TGTGCTAGCAGCTTAGTGGGAGGTACCCAAGAGACCCAGTACTTC.